These T cell receptor beta chains were read from a single sample in a study of shared clonotypes between healthy human individuals. The protocol was immunoSEQ multiplex PCR, while the TCRdb copy is restricted to in-frame clones and leaves out a portion. This table holds some 2,400,000 clones, 90% to 97% found once. The sample taken for sequencing was naive CD4+ T cells sorted from blood. All receptors derive from a man between 18 and 35 years old in good health. Each CDR3 is given with its conserved first and last residue. D genes are given only for firm matches. The size entry is marked missing in some rows and otherwise reads once, few, many or a size class.

>NA|TRBJ1-1|TRBV5-4|NA
TGTGCCAGCAGCTTGGACGGGGCGGGGATGAACACTGAAGCTTTCTTT
CASSLDGAGMNTEAFF
>NA|TRBJ1-1|TRBV6-1|NA
TGTGCCAGCAGTGATAGCATGGGTGCCCTTGAAGCTTTCTTT
CASSDSMGALEAFF
>few|TRBJ2-5|TRBV5-1|TRBD1
TGCGCCAGCAGCCTGGGACAGGTCCAAGAGACCCAGTACTTC
CASSLGQVQETQYF
>NA|TRBJ2-5|TRBV30|NA
TGTGCCTGGAGTGTAAGAGGAGGGTCTGAGACCCAGTACTTC
CAWSVRGGSETQYF
>NA|TRBJ2-2|TRBV2|NA
TGTGCCAGCACAGGACTGACGAACACCGGGGAGCTGTTTTTT
CASTGLTNTGELFF
>NA|TRBJ2-2|TRBV4-1|NA
TGCGCCAGCAGCCAAGATCCAGGACAGTATTCCACGAACACCGGGGAGCTGTTTTTT
CASSQDPGQYSTNTGELFF
>NA|TRBJ1-4|TRBV11-2|NA
TGTGCCAGCAGCTTAGATCCGGCGATGGCGGTCGAAAAACTGTTTTTT
CASSLDPAMAVEKLFF
>once|TRBJ1-1|TRBV6-6|TRBD1
TGTGCCAGCAGTTCCTTCGGGACAGATACTACCGAAGCTTTCTTT
CASSSFGTDTTEAFF
>NA|TRBJ2-3|TRBV7-2|NA
TGTGCCAGCAGCCAGCAGCAAAGGGCAGATACGCAGTATTTT
CASSQQQRADTQYF
>NA|TRBJ2-1|TRBV10-3|NA
TGTGCCATCAGTGACGGGACCACCTACAATGAGCAGTTCTTC
CAISDGTTYNEQFF
>NA|TRBJ2-3|TRBV6-1|TRBD2
TGTGCCAGCAGTGGACTAGCGGGGACCTCTAGCACAGATACGCAGTATTTT
CASSGLAGTSSTDTQYF
>NA|TRBJ2-7|TRBV30|TRBD1
TGTGCCTGGTCAGGACAGGGGAAGGCCTACGAGCAGTACTTC
CAWSGQGKAYEQYF
>NA|TRBJ1-2|TRBV19|NA
TGTGCCAGTAGTAACCTCGGGGGGGCGAACTATGGCTACACCTTC
CASSNLGGANYGYTF
>once|TRBJ2-7|TRBV4-3|NA
TGCGCCAGCAGCCAGGAAATAGCGCGCTCCTACGAGCAGTACTTC
CASSQEIARSYEQYF
>NA|TRBJ2-5|TRBV11-2|NA
TGTGCCAGCAGCTTAGGGTCGGGAGAGACCCAGTACTTC
CASSLGSGETQYF
>NA|TRBJ2-7|TRBV5-1|TRBD2
TGCGCCAGCAGCTGGGGGACGACAAGGACTAGCGGGAGAGGGTCCTACGAGCAGTACTTC
CASSWGTTRTSGRGSYEQYF
>NA|TRBJ2-1|TRBV11-2|TRBD1
TGTGCCAGCAGCTTGACAGGGGGCTCCTACAATGAGCAGTTCTTC
CASSLTGGSYNEQFF
>NA|TRBJ1-1|TRBV29-1|NA
TGCAGCGCAACAGGGATTTACACTGAAGCTTTCTTT
CSATGIYTEAFF
>NA|TRBJ2-1|TRBV5-4|NA
TGTGCCAGCAGCTTGGATAGGCGTACGGGGATTAATGAGCAGTTCTTC
CASSLDRRTGINEQFF
>NA|TRBJ1-5|TRBV15|NA
TGTGCCACCAGCAACACTGGGGGGGCCTGGCAGCCCCAGCATTTT
CATSNTGGAWQPQHF
>NA|TRBJ1-4|TRBV28|NA
TGTGCCAGCACCAGCGGCAGGCGTGAAAAACTGTTTTTT
CASTSGRREKLFF
>NA|TRBJ1-6|TRBV30|NA
TGTGCCTGGAGTGTCGAGTCACCCCTCCACTTT
CAWSVESPLHF
>NA|TRBJ1-3|TRBV6-1|NA
TGTGCCAGCAGTCTCGGGGCTTCAGGAAACACCATATATTTT
CASSLGASGNTIYF